The 18 T cell receptor beta chains below come from one sample, sequenced in a study of T cells in women clearing cervical HPV infection. The assay was immunoSEQ multiplex PCR, and TCRdb's table has in-frame clones only and misses some. Seen in this sample are about 26,000 clones; the ten most common clones hold around 3.5%. The sample consisted of blood buffy coat. Every receptor here comes from a woman aged 18 to 75 with a cervical HPV16 infection that either progressed to CIN3+ or cleared (not recorded which).

For this clone: The read comes to an end 3 residues before the CDR3 does, leaving the germline J gene to fill in the end. The V call is TRBV7-3, the J call TRBJ2-3, with 8 bases fitting TRBD2. CDR3 length: 14 residues. CDR1 is SGHTA, CDR2 FQGTGA, per germline. CDR3 amino acids: CASSLYGGAEAQYF. The sequenced part of the CDR3 DNA is TGTGCCAGCAGCTTATACGGGGGGGCGGAGGCG. Looking up the rest from reference TRBV7-3 and TRBJ2-3 gives the full variable domain: GAGVSQTPSNKVTEKGKYVELRCDPISGHTALYWYRQSLGQGPEFLIYFQGTGAADDSGLPNDRFFAVRPEGSVSTLKIQRTERGDSAVYLCASSLYGGAEAQYFGPGTRLTVL.

As regards this clone: The read gets to within 3 residues of the CDR3 end, and the germline J gene fills in the rest. The chain joins TRBV2 to TRBJ1-1; 7 bases map to TRBD1. The V segment lost 2 bases and the J segment 4 bases; nucleotides outside the gene matches: 10. The CDR3 has 16 residues. From germline, CDR1 is SNHLY and CDR2 FYNNEI. This CDR3 reads CASSEKVTGLGTEAFF. The CDR3 DNA, read in part, is TGTGCCAGCAGTGAAAAGGTGACAGGGTTAGGCACTGAA.

Points on this clone: One end of the junction does not line up with germline, which may come from a read error. The read comes to an end 3 residues before the CDR3 does, leaving the germline J gene to fill in the end. The J gene is TRBJ2-6, the V gene TRBV4-2; a weak D match, TRBD2 (5 bases). This CDR3 is built from 17 residues. Germline V gene sequence: CDR1 LGHNA, CDR2 YNFKEQ. The CDR3 loop is CASSQDASHTGANVLTF. CDR3 bases read: TGCGCCAGCAGCCAAGATGCTAGCCACACTGGGGCCAACGTC.

About this clone itself: The read ends 3 residues early relative to the CDR3; the germline J gene fills the gap. The V call is TRBV2, the J call TRBJ1-3; no definite D call. The CDR3 has 16 residues. Germline values: CDR1 SNHLY, CDR2 FYNNEI. V shed 3 bases and J shed 0 bases, with 12 bases lying between them. The covered CDR3 bases are TGTGCCAGCAGTGAGTCTCTTCGCAGCTCTGGAAACACC. Residues: CASSESLRSSGNT. The whole CDR3 sequence is CASSESLRSSGNTIYF. Full variable domain (remainder filled in from reference TRBV2 and TRBJ1-3): EPEVTQTPSHQVTQMGQEVILRCVPISNHLYFYWYRQILGQKVEFLVSFYNNEISEKSEIFDDQFSVERPDGSNFTLKIRSTKLEDSAMYFCASSESLRSSGNTIYFGEGSWLTVV.

Of note for this clone: The read falls 3 residues short of the CDR3 end, and the missing part is taken from the germline J gene. The chain links TRBV2 to TRBJ1-1; tentative D call: TRBD1 (6 bases). The V end lost 7 bases, the J end lost 1 base, and 16 bases lay between the germline ends. From germline, CDR1 is SNHLY and CDR2 FYNNEI. The CDR3 spans 15 residues. The CDR3 here is CASTPRAGENTEAFF. The sequenced part of the CDR3 DNA is TGTGCCAGCACCCCGAGGGCAGGGGAGAACACTGAA. Drawing the rest from reference TRBV2 and TRBJ1-1, the complete variable domain is EPEVTQTPSHQVTQMGQEVILRCVPISNHLYFYWYRQILGQKVEFLVSFYNNEISEKSEIFDDQFSVERPDGSNFTLKIRSTKLEDSAMYFCASTPRAGENTEAFFGQGTRLTVV.

Note on this clone: The read terminates 3 residues ahead of where the CDR3 ends, so the germline J gene completes it. The chain links TRBV7-2 to TRBJ1-2; D is undetermined. From germline, CDR1 is SGHTA and CDR2 FQGNSA. This CDR3 has 14 residues. The CDR3 sequence: CASSLAPSLGDYTF. The DNA read from the CDR3 is TGTGCCAGCAGCTTAGCGCCGTCCTTGGGCGAC.

Remarks on this clone: Sequencing ends 3 residues short of the CDR3 end; the germline J gene provides the rest. The J gene is TRBJ1-4, the V gene TRBV5-1; D is unresolved. V dropped 4 bases and J dropped 7 bases, with 8 bases sitting between them. The germline V gene encodes CDR1 SGHRS and CDR2 YFSETQ. The CDR3 covers 12 residues. CDR3 loop: CASSPDTEKLFF. The sequenced part of the CDR3 DNA is TGCGCCAGCAGCCCCGACACTGAAAAA.

Note on this clone: The CDR3 extends 3 residues past the end of the read, so its final part is completed from the germline J gene. The V call is TRBV7-6, the J call TRBJ2-1; 7 bases are shared with TRBD2. The CDR3 consists of 16 residues. Germline V lookup: CDR1 SGHVS, CDR2 FNYEAQ. The J segment lost 0 bases and the V segment lost 3 bases, leaving 5 bases of the junction unmatched. The CDR3 protein is CASSFSAGSSYNEQFF. The covered CDR3 bases are TGTGCCAGCAGCTTCTCAGCGGGAAGCTCCTACAATGAG.

In the case of this clone: The junction departs from the called germline gene at one end, perhaps through a read error. The CDR3 goes on 3 residues after the read ends, and that part is filled in from the germline J gene. The genes are TRBV4-2 and TRBJ2-7; D may be TRBD2 (6 bases). The CDR3 covers 17 residues. Germline V gene lookup returns CDR1 LGHNA and CDR2 YNFKEQ. CDR3 sequence reads: CASSQDSAGAGLNEQYF. CDR3 DNA, as far as it was read: TGCGCCAGCAGCCAAGATTCCGCGGGCGCGGGGTTGAACGAG.

As to this clone: The DNA ends 3 residues before the CDR3 does, and the rest of the CDR3 is filled in from the germline J gene. The V and J genes are TRBV30 and TRBJ2-1, with 9 bases aligning to TRBD2. V shed 0 bases, J shed 0 bases, and the junction held 3 bases outside the gene matches. Germline V CDR1 and CDR2: GTSNPN, SVGIG (reference sequence). The CDR3 is 16 residues long. CDR3 region: CAWSVSGGYSYNEQFF. The CDR3 DNA, read in part, is TGTGCCTGGAGTGTTAGCGGGGGCTACTCCTACAATGAG.

The DNA read from the CDR3 is TGTGCCTGGAGTGGACAGGGCTCCAATGAG. Its translation is CAWSGQGSNE. The full-length CDR3 reads as CAWSGQGSNEQFF. This rearrangement joins TRBV30 to TRBJ2-1; 7 bases are shared with TRBD1. The read halts 3 residues ahead of the CDR3 end, with the missing end drawn from the germline J gene. V gave up 1 base and J gave up 6 bases; unmatched junction bases: 3. Germline assignment: CDR1 GTSNPN and CDR2 SVGIG (reference sequence). CDR3 length: 13 amino acids.

Remarks on this clone: With the read ending 3 residues before the CDR3 end, the germline J gene is used to fill in that end. The chain has TRBV23-1 and TRBJ1-5, with D unresolved. TRBV23-1 is designated an ORF whose function remains uncertain. There are 10 residues in the CDR3. V dropped 8 bases and J dropped 5 bases, with 4 bases sitting between them. The CDR3 sequence is CASPYQPQHF. The sequenced CDR3 bases are TGCGCCAGCCCGTATCAGCCC.

Concerning this clone: Read coverage stops 3 residues before the CDR3 terminus; the germline J gene supplies the remainder. The V gene is TRBV2, the J gene TRBJ2-7; 7 nucleotides match TRBD2. Germline values: CDR1 SNHLY, CDR2 FYNNEI. V lost 2 bases, J lost 2 bases, and 9 bases stayed unmatched. CDR3 length: 16 amino acids. The DNA read from the CDR3 is TGTGCCAGCAGTGAAACTCCGGGGGGACTCCCCTACGAG. As protein: CASSETPGGLPYE. The whole CDR3 region reads CASSETPGGLPYEQYF.

Notes on this clone: The read comes to an end 3 residues before the CDR3 does, leaving the germline J gene to fill in the end. The chain has TRBV19 and TRBJ1-2; D perhaps matches TRBD1 (5 bases). The CDR3 sequence is 16 residues long. V shed 9 bases and J shed 4 bases, with 24 bases lying between them. Germline-derived CDR1 and CDR2 are LNHDA and SQIVND (reference sequence). CDR3 protein: CASEGASMVEGYGYTF. Partial CDR3 DNA: TGTGCCAGCGAAGGGGCTTCAATGGTGGAAGGCTATGGC.

In regard to this clone: The sequenced fragment ends 3 residues before the CDR3 boundary, so the rest is inferred from the germline J gene. The chain links TRBV2 to TRBJ2-1; 11 bases map to TRBD2. The CDR3 loop spans 15 amino acids. CDR1 and CDR2 from the germline V gene are SNHLY and FYNNEI. J lost 9 bases, V lost 1 base, and 5 bases had no gene match. Partial CDR3 DNA: TGTGCCAGCAGTGAAGTAGCGGGGGGGCGAGGTGAG. As protein: CASSEVAGGRGE. The complete CDR3 protein is CASSEVAGGRGEQFF.

In the case of this clone: The CDR3 goes on 3 residues after the read ends, and that part is filled in from the germline J gene. The chain carries TRBV7-6 and TRBJ1-2; D is undetermined. The CDR3 spans 16 residues. Germline V gene sequence: CDR1 SGHVS, CDR2 FNYEAQ. The sequenced part of the CDR3 DNA is TGTGCCAGCAGCATAGGACTAGCGGGGAGCACAGATACC. Protein sequence: CASSIGLAGSTDT. In full, the CDR3 reads CASSIGLAGSTDTYTF.

Details on this clone: With the read ending 3 residues before the CDR3 end, the germline J gene is used to fill in that end. The rearrangement joins TRBV30 to TRBJ2-4; D unclear. CDR3 length: 8 amino acids. CDR1 is GTSNPN, CDR2 SVGIG, per germline (reference sequence). The CDR3 sequence: CACERQYF. Incomplete CDR3 DNA: TGTGCCTGTGAGCGT.

For this clone: The DNA ends 3 residues before the CDR3 does, and the rest of the CDR3 is filled in from the germline J gene. The V gene is TRBV20-1, the J gene TRBJ1-1; tentatively, D is TRBD1 (6 bases). CDR3 length equals 14 residues. The V end lost 6 bases, the J end lost 2 bases, and 16 bases lay between the germline ends. Germline CDR1 DFQATT, CDR2 SNEGSKA (reference sequence). The part of the CDR3 DNA that was read is TGCAGTGCGATCCCCGGACAGTTTAACACTGAA. Protein: CSAIPGQFNTE. The whole CDR3 protein reads CSAIPGQFNTEAFF.